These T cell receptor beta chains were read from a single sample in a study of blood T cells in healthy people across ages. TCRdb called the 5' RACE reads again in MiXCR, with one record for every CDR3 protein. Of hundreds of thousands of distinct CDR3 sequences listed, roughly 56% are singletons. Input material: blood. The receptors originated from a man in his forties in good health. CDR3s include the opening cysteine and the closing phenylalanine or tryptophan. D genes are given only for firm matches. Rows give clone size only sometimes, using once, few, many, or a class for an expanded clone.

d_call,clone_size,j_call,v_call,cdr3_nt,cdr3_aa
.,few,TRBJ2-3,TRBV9,TGTGCCAGCAGCCCAGGGGGGGGCCTTTATACGCAGTATTTT,CASSPGGGLYTQYF
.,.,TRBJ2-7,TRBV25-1,TGTGCCAGCAGATCCCACTGCGTTCATCTCTTTACACCCTACGAGCAGTACTTC,CASRSHCVHLFTPYEQYF
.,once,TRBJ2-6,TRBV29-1,TGCACCAGCTCACGTGCTAACGTCCTGACTTTC,CTSSRANVLTF
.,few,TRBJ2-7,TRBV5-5,TGTGCCAGCAGCTTTGTGCGCGAGCAGTACTTC,CASSFVREQYF
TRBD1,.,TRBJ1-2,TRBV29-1,TGCAGCGTTGAGGGACAGGGGATGTCCAACTATGGCTACACCTTC,CSVEGQGMSNYGYTF
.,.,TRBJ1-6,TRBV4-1,TGCGCCAGCAGCCAGGGACGGTCTCGGGCACCCCTCCACTTT,CASSQGRSRAPLHF
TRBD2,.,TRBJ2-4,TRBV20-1,TGCAGTGCTTTCCGGACTAGCGGTGGATTAGCCAAAAACATTCAGTACTTC,CSAFRTSGGLAKNIQYF
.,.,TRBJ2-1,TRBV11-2,TGTGCCAGCAGCTTACAGAGGACTATGGGAACTGAGCAGTTCTTC,CASSLQRTMGTEQFF
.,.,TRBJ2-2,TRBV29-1,TGCAGCGTTGCCAGCCCCGGGGAGCTGTTTTTT,CSVASPGELFF
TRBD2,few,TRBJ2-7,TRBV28,TGTGCCAGCAGACTAGCGGGAGGGTTCTACGAGCAGTACTTC,CASRLAGGFYEQYF
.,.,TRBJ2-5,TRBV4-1,TGCGCCAGCAGCCTGCTCGCTACAGGGATGGAGACCCAGTACTTC,CASSLLATGMETQYF
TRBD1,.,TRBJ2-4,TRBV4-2,TGTGCCAGCAGCCAAGAAGCAAGAGGGGGCTTTAGCATTCAGTACTTC,CASSQEARGGFSIQYF
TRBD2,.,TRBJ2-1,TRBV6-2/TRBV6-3,TGTGCCAGCAGTTCTTTCGGCGGGAGCTCCTACAATGAGCAGTTCTTC,CASSSFGGSSYNEQFF